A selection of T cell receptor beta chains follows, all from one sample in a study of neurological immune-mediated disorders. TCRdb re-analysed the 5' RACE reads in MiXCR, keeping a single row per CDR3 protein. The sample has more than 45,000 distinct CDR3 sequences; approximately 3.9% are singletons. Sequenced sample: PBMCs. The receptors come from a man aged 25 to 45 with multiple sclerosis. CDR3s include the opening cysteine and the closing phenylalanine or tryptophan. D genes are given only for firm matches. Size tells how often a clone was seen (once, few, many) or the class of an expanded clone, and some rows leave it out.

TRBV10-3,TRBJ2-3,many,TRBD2,TGTGCCATCAGCACAACTAGCGGGGAAGATACGCAGTATTTT,CAISTTSGEDTQYF
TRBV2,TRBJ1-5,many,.,TGTGCCAGCAGACCCACAGGCAAAGGGCCCCAGAATTTT,CASRPTGKGPQNF
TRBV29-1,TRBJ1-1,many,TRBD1,TGCAGCGCGGGGGACAGGGAAGCTTTCTTT,CSAGDREAFF
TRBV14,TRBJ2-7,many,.,TGTGCCAGCAGCCAAGAGGCGATGCGCAGCTACGAGCAGTACTTC,CASSQEAMRSYEQYF
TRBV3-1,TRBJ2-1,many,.,TGTGCCAGCAGCCGGATTAGGGGAAGCGAGCAGTTCTTC,CASSRIRGSEQFF
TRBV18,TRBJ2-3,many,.,TGTGCCAGCTCACCTCAACAGGGGAGGACAGATACGCAGTATTTT,CASSPQQGRTDTQYF
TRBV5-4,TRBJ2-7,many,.,TGTGCCAGCAGCTTGGGGGCACGACGCTCCTACGAGCAGTACTTC,CASSLGARRSYEQYF
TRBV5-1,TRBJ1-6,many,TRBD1,TGCGCCAGCAGCTCTGGACAGGGCTCTTCACCCCTCCACTTT,CASSSGQGSSPLHF
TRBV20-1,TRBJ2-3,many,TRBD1,TGCAGTGCTCACCTCGTAGGACAGGGTCTCCCAGATACGCAGTATTTT,CSAHLVGQGLPDTQYF
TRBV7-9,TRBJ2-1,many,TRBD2,TGTGCCAGCAGCTTAGCTAGCGGGGGTCCTGGGCAGTTCTTC,CASSLASGGPGQFF
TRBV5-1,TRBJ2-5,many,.,TGCGCCAGCAGATTACAAGAGACCCAGTACTTC,CASRLQETQYF
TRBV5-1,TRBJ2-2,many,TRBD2,TGCGCCAGCAGCTTGGCCGCGGGGGGGCCGAACACCGGGGAGCTGTTTTTT,CASSLAAGGPNTGELFF
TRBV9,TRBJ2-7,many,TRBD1,TGTGCCAGCAGCGCAGGACAGGGGGCCAACGAGCAGTACTTC,CASSAGQGANEQYF
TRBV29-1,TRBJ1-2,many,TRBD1,TGCAGCGTTGCAGGGGGCCACAACTATGGCTACACCTTC,CSVAGGHNYGYTF
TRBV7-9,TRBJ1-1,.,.,TGTGCCAGCAGCTTAGCCGGGGGGGTCACTGAAGCTTTCTTT,CASSLAGGVTEAFF
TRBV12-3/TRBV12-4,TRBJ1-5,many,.,TGTGCCAGCAGCCTTGGGCAAAACAATCAGCCCCAGCATTTT,CASSLGQNNQPQHF
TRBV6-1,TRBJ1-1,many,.,TGTGCCAGCAGTGATTTGGCAACCTACACTATCGCTGAAGCTTTCTTT,CASSDLATYTIAEAFF
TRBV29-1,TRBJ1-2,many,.,TGCAGCGTTGAAGTCTATGGGAAAGCCGACTATGGCTACACCTTC,CSVEVYGKADYGYTF
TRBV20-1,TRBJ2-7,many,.,TGCAGTGCTAGAGCGGGACAATCCTACGAGCAGTACTTC,CSARAGQSYEQYF
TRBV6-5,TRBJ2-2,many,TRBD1,TGTGCCAGCAGTTACTCGCCCGGACAGGGGCCTGACGGGGAGCTGTTTTTT,CASSYSPGQGPDGELFF
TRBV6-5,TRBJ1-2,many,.,TGTGCCAGCAGTTACAAGGCAGGGAGGAACGGCTACACCTTC,CASSYKAGRNGYTF
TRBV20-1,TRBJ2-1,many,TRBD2,TGCAGTGCGACCCAACTAGCGTATGAGCAGTTCTTC,CSATQLAYEQFF
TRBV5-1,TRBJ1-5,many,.,TGCGCCAGCAGCTTGGCCGGGGCGCCGAATCAGCCCCAGCATTTT,CASSLAGAPNQPQHF
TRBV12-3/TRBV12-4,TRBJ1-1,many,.,TGTGCCAGCAGGCTCCCGGGGGCGCCAGCTTTCTTT,CASRLPGAPAFF
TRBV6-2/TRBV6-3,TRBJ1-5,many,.,TGTGCCAGCAGTGATAGGGGGTTGAGCAATCAGCCCCAGCATTTT,CASSDRGLSNQPQHF
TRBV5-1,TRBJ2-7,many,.,TGCGCCAGCAGCTTGGACGGTTCCTACGAGCAGTACTTC,CASSLDGSYEQYF
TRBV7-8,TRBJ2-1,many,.,TGTGCCAGCAGCCCCCGGAGTAGCAGCTACAATGAGCAGTTCTTC,CASSPRSSSYNEQFF
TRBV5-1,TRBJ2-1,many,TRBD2,TGCGCCAGCAGCTTGCGCGGGAGCGATTACAATGAGCAGTTCTTC,CASSLRGSDYNEQFF
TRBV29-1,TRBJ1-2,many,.,TGCAGCGTTGTATGGGGGGACATAAAAGGAGGTGGCTACACCTTC,CSVVWGDIKGGGYTF
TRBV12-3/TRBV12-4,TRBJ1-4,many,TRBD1,TGTGCCAGCAGTACGACAGGGGATGTGACTAATGAAAAACTGTTTTTT,CASSTTGDVTNEKLFF
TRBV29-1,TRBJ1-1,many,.,TGCAGCTCATCCCGGGCGGTTGGGACTGAAGCTTTCTTT,CSSSRAVGTEAFF
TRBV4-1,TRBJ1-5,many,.,TGCGCCAGCAGCCAAGTTATAGGAGGGCAGAGCAATCAGCCCCAGCATTTT,CASSQVIGGQSNQPQHF
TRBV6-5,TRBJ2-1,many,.,TGTGCCAGCAGAACCTCGTTGGTCAATGAGCAGTTCTTC,CASRTSLVNEQFF
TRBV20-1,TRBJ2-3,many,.,TGCAGTGCTAGGAAGGGCGGGTCTAGCACAGATACGCAGTATTTT,CSARKGGSSTDTQYF
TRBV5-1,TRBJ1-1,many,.,TGCGCCAGCAGCTCGGAACCGGGACTACGTGAAGCTTTCTTT,CASSSEPGLREAFF
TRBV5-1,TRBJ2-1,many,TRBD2,TGCGCCAGCAGCTTGGGACTAGCGGGATGGAATGAGCAGTTCTTC,CASSLGLAGWNEQFF
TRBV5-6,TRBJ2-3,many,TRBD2,TGTGCCAGCAGCTTTCCTAGCGGGGGCACAGATACGCAGTATTTT,CASSFPSGGTDTQYF
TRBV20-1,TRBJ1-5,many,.,TGCAGTGCTAGACCCCCAGGGTCACAGCCCCAGCATTTT,CSARPPGSQPQHF